Detailed here is one T cell receptor (beta chain). What it recognizes is unknown. Deletions cut 7 bases from V and 0 bases from J, with 10 bases between. The CDR3 is made up of 14 amino acids. The germline CDR1 and CDR2 sequences are LNHDA and SQIVND (reference sequence). The record originates from a study of PD-1 blockade in classical Hodgkin lymphoma. Study as a whole: Patients were dosed intravenously with nivolumab at 3 mg/kg every 2 weeks.

The study's findings and limits: Nivolumab initiated under 1 year post-ASCT led to patient exclusion. Relapsed/refractory patients reportedly had the lowest baseline TCR diversity, below newly diagnosed patients, who were below healthy donors.

Measured with immunoSEQ multiplex PCR; TCRdb has only the in-frame clones, and not every one. The data hold 21,000 or so clones, with 65% to 75% observed a single time. Following autologous stem cell transplantation, relapse occurred in every patient, and exposure to brentuximab vedotin varied. The source is a human donor with classical Hodgkin lymphoma. The sequencing here drew on peripheral blood mononuclear cells (PBMCs), taken at baseline. The J gene is TRBJ1-3, the V gene TRBV19; no definite D call. In DNA, the CDR3 is TGTGCCAGTACCCTCGACAACTCTGGAAACACCATATATTTT. This codes for CASTLDNSGNTIYF.